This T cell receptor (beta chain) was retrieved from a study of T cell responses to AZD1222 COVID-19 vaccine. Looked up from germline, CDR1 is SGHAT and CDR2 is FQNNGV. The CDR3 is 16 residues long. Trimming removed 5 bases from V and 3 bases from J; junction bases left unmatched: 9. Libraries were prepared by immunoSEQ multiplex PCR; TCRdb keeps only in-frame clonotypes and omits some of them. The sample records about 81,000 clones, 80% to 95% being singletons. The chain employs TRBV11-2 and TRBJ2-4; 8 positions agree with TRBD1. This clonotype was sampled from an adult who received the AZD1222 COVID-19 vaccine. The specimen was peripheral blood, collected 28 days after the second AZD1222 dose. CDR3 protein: CASSKQGVLGKNIQYF. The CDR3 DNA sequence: TGTGCCAGCAGCAAACAGGGGGTTCTAGGCAAAAACATTCAGTACTTC. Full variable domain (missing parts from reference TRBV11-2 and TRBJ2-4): EAGVAQSPRYKIIEKRQSVAFWCNPISGHATLYWYQQILGQGPKLLIQFQNNGVVDDSQLPKDRFSAERLKGVDSTLKIQPAKLEDSAVYLCASSKQGVLGKNIQYFGAGTRLSVL.